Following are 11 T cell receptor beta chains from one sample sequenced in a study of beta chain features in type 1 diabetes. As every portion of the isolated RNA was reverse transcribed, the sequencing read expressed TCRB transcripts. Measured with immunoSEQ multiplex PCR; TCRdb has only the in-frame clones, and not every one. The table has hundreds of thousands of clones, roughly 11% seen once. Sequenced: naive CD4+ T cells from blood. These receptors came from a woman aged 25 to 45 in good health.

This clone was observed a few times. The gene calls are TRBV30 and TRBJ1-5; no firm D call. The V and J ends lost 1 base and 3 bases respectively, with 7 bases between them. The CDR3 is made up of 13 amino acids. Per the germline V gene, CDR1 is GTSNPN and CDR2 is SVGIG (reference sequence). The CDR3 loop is CAWSESDNQPQHF. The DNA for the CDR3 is TGTGCCTGGAGTGAGTCAGACAATCAGCCCCAGCATTTT.

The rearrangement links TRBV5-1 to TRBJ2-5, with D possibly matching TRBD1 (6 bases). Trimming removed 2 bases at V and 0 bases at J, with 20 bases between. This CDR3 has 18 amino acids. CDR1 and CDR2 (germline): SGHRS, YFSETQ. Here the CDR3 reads CASSFLGPGQMYQETQYF. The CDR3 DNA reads TGCGCCAGCAGCTTCCTAGGACCGGGACAAATGTACCAAGAGACCCAGTACTTC.

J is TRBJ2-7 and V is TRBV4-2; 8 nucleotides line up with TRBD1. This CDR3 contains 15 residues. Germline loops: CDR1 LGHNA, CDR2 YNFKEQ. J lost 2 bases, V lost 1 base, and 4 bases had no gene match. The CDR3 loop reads CASSQVTGAAYEQYF. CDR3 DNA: TGTGCCAGCAGCCAAGTGACAGGGGCAGCCTACGAGCAGTACTTC.

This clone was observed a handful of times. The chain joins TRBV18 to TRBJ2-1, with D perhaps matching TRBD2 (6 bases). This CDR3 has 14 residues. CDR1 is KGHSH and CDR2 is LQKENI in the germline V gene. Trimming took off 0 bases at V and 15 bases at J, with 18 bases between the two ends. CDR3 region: CASSPPPEGVEGFF. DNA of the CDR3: TGTGCCAGCTCACCACCCCCGGAGGGAGTTGAGGGGTTCTTC.

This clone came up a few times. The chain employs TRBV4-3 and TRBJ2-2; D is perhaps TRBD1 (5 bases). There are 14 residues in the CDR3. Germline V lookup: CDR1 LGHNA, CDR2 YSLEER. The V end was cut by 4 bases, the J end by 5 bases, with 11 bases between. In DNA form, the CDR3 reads TGCGCCAGCAGCCGGCAGGGTAGGACCGGGGAGCTGTTTTTT. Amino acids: CASSRQGRTGELFF.

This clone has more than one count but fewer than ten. The CDR3, as DNA: TGTGCCAGCAGTAAACAGGGGAGCTCCTACGAGCAGTACTTC. It specifies CASSKQGSSYEQYF. V usage is TRBV2 and J usage is TRBJ2-7, with 7 bases fitting TRBD1. This CDR3 has 14 residues. With 5 bases clipped from V and 0 bases from J, the junction kept 4 bases outside the gene matches. Germline V gene sequence: CDR1 SNHLY, CDR2 FYNNEI.

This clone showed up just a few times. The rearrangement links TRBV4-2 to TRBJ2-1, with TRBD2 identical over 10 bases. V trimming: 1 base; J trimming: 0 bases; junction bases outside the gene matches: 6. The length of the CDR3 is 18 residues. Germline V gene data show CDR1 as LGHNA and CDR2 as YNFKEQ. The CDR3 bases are TGTGCCAGCAGCCAAGCTAGCGGGAGCGGGAGCTCCTACAATGAGCAGTTCTTC. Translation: CASSQASGSGSSYNEQFF.

CDR3 DNA: TGTGCCAGCTCACCGAATTTAGCGGGAGTGAACCACGAGCAGTACTTC. It is translated as CASSPNLAGVNHEQYF. The rearrangement links TRBV18 to TRBJ2-7; 9 bases line up with TRBD2. Germline V gene data show CDR1 as KGHSH and CDR2 as LQKENI. The CDR3 is made up of 16 amino acids. J was trimmed by 5 bases and V by 3 bases; bases with no gene match: 11.

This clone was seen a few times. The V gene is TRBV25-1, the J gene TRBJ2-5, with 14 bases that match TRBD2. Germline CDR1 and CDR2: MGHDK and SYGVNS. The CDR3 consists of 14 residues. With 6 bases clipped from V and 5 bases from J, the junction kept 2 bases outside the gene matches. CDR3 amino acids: CASRTSGRGETQYF. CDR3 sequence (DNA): TGTGCCAGCAGGACTAGCGGGAGGGGGGAGACCCAGTACTTC.

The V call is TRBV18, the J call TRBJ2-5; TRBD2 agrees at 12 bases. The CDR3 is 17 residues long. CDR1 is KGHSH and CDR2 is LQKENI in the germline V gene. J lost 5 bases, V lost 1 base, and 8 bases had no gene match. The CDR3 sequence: CASSPRPLAGGPETQYF. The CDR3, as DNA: TGTGCCAGCTCACCACGCCCCCTAGCGGGAGGGCCGGAGACCCAGTACTTC.

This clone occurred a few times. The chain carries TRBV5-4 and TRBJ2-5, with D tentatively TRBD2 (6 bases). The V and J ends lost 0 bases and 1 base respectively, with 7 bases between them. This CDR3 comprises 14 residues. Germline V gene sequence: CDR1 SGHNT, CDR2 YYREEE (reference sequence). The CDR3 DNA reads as TGTGCCAGCAGCTTGGGCGGGGCCCAAGAGACCCAGTACTTC. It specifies CASSLGGAQETQYF.